This TCR beta chain appears in the sequencing data of a study of shared clonotypes between healthy human individuals. Regarding the study as a whole: Read depth was anticipated to influence clonotype sharing among donors. About 5% of naive CD4 clonotypes were common to a handful of donors.

V lost 5 bases and J lost 4; bases outside the gene matches: 5. CDR1 is KGHSH and CDR2 is LQKENI in the germline V gene. The CDR3 extends over 14 amino acids. A word on this clone: As yet, its antigen is unknown.

Division of CD4+ cells produced a CD45RA+ naive subset and a CD45RA-negative memory subset. Once extracted for a subset, genomic DNA was divided evenly among several immunoSEQ plates. Clones were sequenced by immunoSEQ multiplex PCR, and TCRdb holds only the in-frame ones, with some missing. The data show about 960,000 clones, 60% to 85% seen once. The origin of this receptor is a man younger than 35 in good health. This chain uses TRBV18 with TRBJ1-1, with 9 nucleotides matching TRBD1. Material for sequencing was memory CD4+ T cells sorted from blood. Subset here: CD45RA-negative fraction. CDR3 loop: CASSAQGAGTEAFF. In DNA, the CDR3 is TGTGCCAGCTCAGCACAGGGGGCGGGCACTGAAGCTTTCTTT.